A selection of T cell receptor beta chains follows, all from one sample in a study of cytomegalovirus exposure and HLA in healthy donors. Sequenced by immunoSEQ multiplex PCR; TCRdb stores in-frame clones only, minus some. The table shows roughly 150,000 clones, with around nine tenths occurring only once. Specimen: PBMCs. The receptors shown here come from a woman under 30 in good health and CMV-seronegative. Both conserved end residues are part of each CDR3. D genes are given only for firm matches. The size entry is marked missing in some rows and otherwise reads once, few, many or a size class.

V	size	D	J	CDR3	DNA
TRBV9	NA	TRBD1	TRBJ1-2	CASSGKTGTGVYGYTF	TGTGCCAGCAGCGGAAAGACCGGGACAGGGGTATATGGCTACACCTTC
TRBV18	NA	NA	TRBJ2-1	CASSPPGGDEQFF	TGTGCCAGCTCACCACCAGGGGGAGATGAGCAGTTCTTC
TRBV6-1	NA	NA	TRBJ2-4	CASSEEVPGSVVAKNIQYF	TGTGCCAGCAGTGAAGAGGTCCCGGGGTCGGTCGTAGCCAAAAACATTCAGTACTTC
TRBV29-1	NA	NA	TRBJ2-3	CSVLGGGASDTQYF	TGCAGCGTCCTTGGGGGGGGCGCATCAGATACGCAGTATTTT
TRBV2	once	NA	TRBJ1-1	CAGSRDTMNTEAFF	TGTGCCGGGTCCCGGGACACCATGAACACTGAAGCTTTCTTT
TRBV4-1	NA	TRBD1	TRBJ1-1	CASSRGQGRDTEAFF	TGCGCCAGCAGCCGCGGACAGGGGAGGGACACTGAAGCTTTCTTT
TRBV4-1	NA	NA	TRBJ1-5	CASSQGITQGYQPQHF	TGCGCCAGCAGCCAAGGAATAACCCAGGGTTATCAGCCCCAGCATTTT
TRBV9	NA	NA	TRBJ1-2	CASSVETGNYGYTF	TGTGCCAGCAGCGTAGAAACAGGGAACTATGGCTACACCTTC
TRBV4-3	NA	NA	TRBJ2-5	CASSQEGVEGITQYF	TGCGCCAGCAGCCAAGAGGGCGTAGAAGGAATAACCCAGTACTTC
TRBV9	few	NA	TRBJ1-2	CASRGESGYTF	TGTGCCAGTCGCGGAGAGTCTGGCTACACCTTC
TRBV19	few	NA	TRBJ1-5	CASSFSTGSNQPQHF	TGTGCCAGTTCATTTTCGACGGGTAGCAATCAGCCCCAGCATTTT
TRBV7-3	NA	TRBD1	TRBJ1-1	CASSPTGDTEAFF	TGTGCCAGCAGCCCCACAGGGGACACTGAAGCTTTCTTT
TRBV6-5	NA	TRBD1	TRBJ1-1	CAIQTGGMNTEAFF	TGTGCCATCCAAACAGGGGGCATGAACACTGAAGCTTTCTTT
TRBV29-1	NA	NA	TRBJ1-1	CSVEAPGRDTEAFF	TGCAGCGTTGAAGCCCCAGGGAGGGATACTGAAGCTTTCTTT
TRBV11-2	NA	NA	TRBJ1-2	CASSSTPRTLYGYTF	TGTGCCAGCAGCTCTACCCCAAGGACTCTATATGGCTACACCTTC
TRBV5-1	NA	TRBD1	TRBJ2-2	CASSYGDRDTGELFF	TGCGCCAGCAGCTATGGGGACAGGGACACCGGGGAGCTGTTTTTT
TRBV2	few	NA	TRBJ2-7	CASTEGVYEQYF	TGTGCCAGCACCGAGGGCGTCTACGAGCAGTACTTC
TRBV7-2	NA	NA	TRBJ2-7	CASSLDRGGEQYF	TGTGCCAGCAGCTTAGATCGAGGGGGTGAGCAGTACTTC
TRBV11-3	NA	TRBD1	TRBJ2-7	CASSLGQGATYEQYF	TGTGCCAGCAGCTTAGGACAGGGGGCCACCTACGAGCAGTACTTC
TRBV7-9	NA	NA	TRBJ2-7	CASSPDNYEQYF	TGTGCCAGCAGCCCAGACAACTACGAGCAGTACTTC
TRBV5-4	NA	TRBD1	TRBJ2-7	CASSSPGNRGTYEQYF	TGTGCCAGCAGTTCACCCGGAAACAGGGGGACCTACGAGCAGTACTTC
TRBV7-2	NA	NA	TRBJ2-1	CASKSSGNEQFF	TGTGCCAGCAAGAGTAGCGGAAATGAGCAGTTCTTC
TRBV14	NA	NA	TRBJ1-1	CASSVAGRGETEAFF	TGTGCCAGCAGCGTCGCAGGGAGGGGTGAGACTGAAGCTTTCTTT
TRBV15	once	NA	TRBJ2-1	CATSPEGGRDYNEQFF	TGTGCCACCAGCCCAGAAGGGGGTCGAGATTACAATGAGCAGTTCTTC
TRBV2	NA	TRBD1	TRBJ2-7	CASSEGFSGTGSYEQYF	TGTGCCAGCAGTGAAGGCTTTTCCGGGACAGGCTCCTACGAGCAGTACTTC
TRBV15	NA	NA	TRBJ1-2	CATSTRQAIGDYGYTF	TGTGCCACCAGCACACGACAGGCTATAGGGGACTATGGCTACACCTTC
TRBV27	NA	NA	TRBJ1-5	CASSLRGSNQPQHF	TGTGCCAGCAGTCTCAGGGGAAGCAATCAGCCCCAGCATTTT
TRBV4-2	NA	TRBD2	TRBJ2-7	CASSRPTSGFSYEQYF	TGTGCCAGCAGCCGCCCGACTAGCGGATTCTCCTACGAGCAGTACTTC
TRBV9	NA	NA	TRBJ2-7	CASSERGPYEQYF	TGTGCCAGCAGCGAAAGGGGTCCCTACGAGCAGTACTTC
TRBV18	NA	NA	TRBJ2-5	CASSQYQETQYF	TGTGCCAGCTCTCAGTACCAAGAGACCCAGTACTTC
TRBV5-1	NA	TRBD1	TRBJ1-4	CASSSRPGGGEKLFF	TGCGCCAGCAGCTCAAGACCAGGGGGCGGTGAAAAACTGTTTTTT
TRBV19	NA	NA	TRBJ1-2	CASSMIGRSDGYTF	TGTGCCAGTAGTATGATTGGCAGGTCGGATGGCTACACCTTC
TRBV18	NA	NA	TRBJ2-7	CASSPGHEQYF	TGTGCCAGCTCACCGGGCCACGAGCAGTACTTC
TRBV28	once	NA	TRBJ2-2	CASSQGGANTGELFF	TGTGCCAGCAGCCAGGGTGGGGCGAACACCGGGGAGCTGTTTTTT
TRBV12-5	NA	NA	TRBJ1-5	CASGYHRSNQPQHF	TGTGCTAGTGGTTATCACAGGAGCAATCAGCCCCAGCATTTT
TRBV7-2	NA	TRBD1	TRBJ1-2	CASRTDRGRVGGYTF	TGTGCCAGCAGGACAGACAGGGGAAGGGTGGGAGGCTACACCTTC
TRBV19	NA	TRBD1	TRBJ2-5	CATSDRGVETQYF	TGTGCCACTTCCGACAGGGGGGTCGAGACCCAGTACTTC
TRBV18	NA	NA	TRBJ1-1	CASSPTGRDTEAFF	TGTGCCAGCTCACCAACGGGAAGGGACACTGAAGCTTTCTTT
TRBV29-1	NA	TRBD1	TRBJ2-1	CSVNRGVEQFF	TGCAGCGTAAACAGGGGGGTGGAGCAGTTCTTC